Sequencing of this TCR beta chain was carried out in a study of cytomegalovirus exposure and HLA in healthy donors (dated by TCRdb to between 2016 and 2019). In terms of the full investigation: In an earlier analysis of under 750 of the donors, under 300 Gb of sequence data and just under 120 million unique TCR beta sequences from roughly 200 million T cells were reported. An early release covering approximately 600 HLA-typed donors comprised 250 to 350 gigabases of sequencing data and around 85 million unique TCR sequences. Of the approximately 400 genotyped donors, approximately 80% fell in the genetic ancestry cluster associated with self-reported Caucasian donors. The study aimed to test whether signatures of past pathogen exposure could be identified by cataloging public T cell receptors. The T cell repertoires of 666 subjects were profiled by immunosequencing and related to cytomegalovirus serostatus. Besides the first cohort of roughly 640 subjects, a separate validation cohort made up of 120 different subjects was used. To predict cytomegalovirus infection status, the study combined high-throughput TCR immunosequencing, statistical association of individual TCRs with disease status, and machine learning. To study patterns of TCR occurrence, a later analysis re-analyzed previously published TCR beta repertoires from 700 or so donors and added high-resolution HLA genotyping. Rather than using new phenotypic data, the later analysis identified candidate immune exposures from TCR beta sequences and from how often those sequences occurred across donors. To decide whether each TCR beta V gene segment behaved as functional or pseudogenic, an earlier analysis of some 540 of the donors relied on high-throughput TCR beta sequencing. Donor age, sex, ethnicity and CMV serostatus were collected together with the repertoire data. In a later genetic analysis, genome-wide SNP genotypes for about three fifths of the roughly 670 donors were used, and that subset was treated as a discovery cohort. All discovery cohort repertoires had been generated using a single sequencing platform. HLA typing covered class I and class II loci at four-digit resolution. The number of typed donors differed by locus: 629-630 for A, B, C, DRB1 and DQB1; some 500 for DQA1; approximately 600 for DPA1; and roughly 490 for DPB1. Because of strong linkage in the cohort, 4 to 6 DR-DQ haplotypes were treated as single units for association and clustering. Across roughly 420 genotyped donors of the cohort, an average of about 240,000 unique TCR beta nucleotide sequences per donor were sequenced, and 15% to 20% of those sequences were non-productive. Here is what the overall study found, with its caveats: A later analysis found that HLA-associated TCR beta chains were more clonally expanded and had lower generation probabilities than equally common non-associated chains. According to the authors, the approach could potentially be generalized to other disease states and immunological phenotypes. A cluster of highly shared sequence variants was judged likely to represent a technical artifact of the sequencing pipeline. Because HLA typing was unavailable for some donors at each locus, only the typed subset was used in association tests. CMV serostatus was the only immune exposure information available for the cohort. This cohort had only TCR beta chains sequenced, and the lack of alpha or paired-chain data limited which features could be detected. Several of the top co-occurrence clusters appeared to be linked to parvovirus B19, influenza, CMV and Epstein-Barr virus, according to a later analysis. In an earlier analysis of roughly 500 of the donors, most TCR beta V segments appeared in productive rearrangements about 87% or about 30% of the time, broadly matching IMGT annotations. Presence/absence analyses assumed roughly uniform sequencing depth across donors, an assumption that may not hold. Most TCR sequences were seen in very few donors, while some public TCRs were found in many individuals. Linkage disequilibrium might explain the correlated functional status among segregating V segments, but an unknown experimental factor could not be excluded. A further reported finding was that TCR beta sequences accurately predicted the HLA-A and HLA-B alleles for most subjects in the first cohort. Three of the identified cytomegalovirus-associated TCR beta chains were confirmed in vitro to be specific for cytomegalovirus antigens. The earlier analysis of around 600 of the donors excluded roughly 17 rarely observed V segments, including chromosome 9 orphons, because counts were too low. In the study, approximately 160 TCR beta chains were listed as associated with cytomegalovirus. At a false discovery rate of 0.05, a later analysis linked around 15,000 TCR beta sequences to specific HLA alleles. A later genetic analysis reported fewer N-insertions in productive TCRs among donors in an Asian-associated ancestry cluster than the roughly 700-donor mean. The classifier was reported to diagnose cytomegalovirus status with high specificity and sensitivity in both the original and validation cohorts. In a later genetic analysis, a missense DCLRE1C variant was associated with V-gene and J-gene trimming of TCR beta chains, and the association was replicated in an independent cohort. According to a later analysis, most CMV-associated TCR beta chains appeared to be HLA-restricted, and the HLA associations seemed to be driven largely by CMV exposure. Some IMGT-functional V segments, including TRBV6-2 and TRBV6-3, could not be distinguished by the 87-base-pair reads and were therefore excluded. When HLA alleles, especially DR and DQ, strongly co-occurred, attributing TCR associations to individual alleles was difficult. A later analysis found that TCR association rates varied across HLA loci, with DRB1 alleles showing the most associated TCRs and HLA-C alleles the fewest.

In total, 500 to 700 healthy bone marrow donors made up the cohort. Cohort members were all nominally healthy when sampled, although unrecorded immune exposures were likely present. The donor tested CMV seronegative, placing the donor among the 350 to 400 seronegative members of the cohort. Each donor provided a peripheral blood sample, and peripheral blood mononuclear cells were used for TCR beta sequencing. The Qiagen DNeasy Blood Extraction Kit was used to extract genomic DNA from the blood cell samples. The CDR3 spans 12 residues, from the cysteine through the phenylalanine. This entry keeps only the CDR3 DNA: 36 bases, framed from base 1. The germline V gene encodes CDR1 SGHRS and CDR2 YFSETQ. V drops 4 bases and J drops 7 bases, leaving 8 bases in between. Details on this clone: Its cognate antigen has yet to be identified. Nothing much larger sits one base from this clone, and base qualities are not available.

Library preparation used the immunoSEQ multiplex PCR assay. For the multiplex PCR, a mixture combining 60 forward primers for TCR Vbeta segments and 13 reverse primers for TCR Jbeta segments was used. The CDR3 region of rearranged TCR beta genes was amplified from genomic DNA with a multiplex PCR assay. The amplified TCR beta libraries were sequenced on the Illumina HiSeq System as 87-base-pair reads. Regarding the original processing steps: Across the 670 or so repertoires, a later analysis counted around 80 million unique TCR beta chains, roughly 11 million of which were shared by at least two donors. To remove PCR and sequencing errors, raw reads were error-corrected and collapsed into unique sequences using a nearest-neighbor algorithm that merged closely related sequences. CDR3 sequences were aligned to IMGT reference sequences to assign V, D and J gene segments. Each retained sequence needed at least a six-nucleotide match to both a V gene segment and a J gene segment. Rearrangements were classified as productive when the CDR3 lacked stop codons and remained in frame with V and J, and all other rearrangements were classified as non-productive. Following IMGT convention, CDR3 was defined as the stretch from the second conserved V-encoded cysteine up to the conserved J-encoded phenylalanine. The earlier analysis of about 620 of the donors excluded sequences that lacked an unambiguous match to a single V gene segment. An earlier analysis of fewer than 650 of the donors classified V segments as functional when productive rearrangements were above 56.7% and as segregating when the standard deviation between donors was above 5%. A statistical classification framework was developed to diagnose cytomegalovirus status using the catalog of TCR beta chain sequences. In a later analysis, V and J genes were assigned by comparing TCR nucleotide sequences against IMGT/GENE-DB human TR gene sequences. In a later analysis, CDR3 sequences and most-parsimonious VDJ recombination scenarios were assigned using the TCRdist pipeline. A later analysis defined each TCR beta chain by its CDR3 amino acid sequence plus V-gene family, and excluded reads lacking a unique V-gene family. As a way to deal with suspected cross-contamination and a sequencing artifact, a later analysis dropped 450 to 700 nucleotide sequences that were highly shared and had low generation probability. In a later analysis, a clonal expansion index was calculated for each public chain from normalized within-repertoire ranks of inferred template counts. Generation probabilities in a later analysis came from a VDJ recombination model fitted to out-of-frame rearrangements, and those results were checked against IGoR. In a later analysis, TCR-TCR, TCR-HLA and TCR-CMV co-occurrence was scored with hypergeometric tests, and a repertoire-size bias correction was applied to TCR pairs. To estimate false discovery rates, a later analysis permuted the HLA or CMV assignments 20 times. In a later analysis, co-occurring TCRs were grouped using DBSCAN, and TCRdist sequence similarity was added for clustering within HLA-allele-positive subsets. Repertoires with fewer than 30,000 or more than 120,000 public chains were left out of co-occurrence clustering, as were about 5 repertoires with anomalous nucleotide sharing. As stored in TCRdb, this immuneACCESS dataset retains in-frame rearrangements with V and J assigned. A fraction of the clones does not appear; measured against another copy, unresolved V genes explain less than half of the discrepancy, and the remainder lacks a known reason. For V, J and clone size, that table is used; D and trimming come from the DNA. The sample table holds about 280,000 clones, of which around 90% were seen once. Jointly, the top ten make up more than 2% of the sample.

The chain is assembled from TRBV5-1 and TRBJ2-2; D gene: possibly TRBD2, on 5 matching bases. Sequencing was carried out using PBMCs. The TCR originated in a young woman in good health and CMV-seronegative. For the CDR3, the sequence is CASSHGSGELFF. The nucleotides read TGCGCCAGCAGCCATGGGAGCGGGGAGCTGTTTTTT. Here the CDR3 is joined to the reference TRBV5-1 and TRBJ2-2 genes, and the full variable domain is: KAGVTQTPRYLIKTRGQQVTLSCSPISGHRSVSWYQQTPGQGLQFLFEYFSETQRNKGNFPGRFSGRQFSNSRSEMNVSTLELGDSALYLCASSHGSGELFFGEGSRLTVL.